The 4 T cell receptor beta chains given below trace back to one sample, sequenced in a study of CD8+ T cells in alopecia areata. Treatment here: oral pan-JAK inhibitor, 5-10 mg twice daily. The sequencing template was cDNA reverse transcribed from extracted RNA. Data came from immunoSEQ multiplex PCR; TCRdb stores just in-frame clones and leaves some out. The table shows approximately 180,000 clones, with under 80% occurring only once. The sequenced sample was CD4+ T cells sorted from blood, obtained around week 47, from a patient treated with tofacitinib. The source is a human donor with alopecia areata.

V and J are TRBV29-1 and TRBJ1-2; 7 bases are a match to TRBD1. The V gene end was trimmed by 0 bases and the J gene end by 5 bases; junction bases not matched to a gene: 3. Per germline, CDR1 SQVTM and CDR2 ANQGSEA. The CDR3 sequence is 13 residues long. The CDR3 protein is CSVEDDREYGYTF. Written as DNA, the CDR3 is TGCAGCGTTGAAGATGACAGGGAATATGGCTACACCTTC.

The V gene is TRBV29-1, the J gene TRBJ2-1; D may be TRBD1 (5 bases). Trimming took off 1 base at V and 9 bases at J, with 13 bases between the two ends. Germline V gives CDR1 SQVTM, CDR2 ANQGSEA. The CDR3 spans 13 residues. CDR3 amino acids: CSVEVRQNSEQFF. The CDR3 coding sequence is TGCAGCGTTGAAGTCCGACAGAACAGTGAGCAGTTCTTC.

The chain has TRBV25-1 and TRBJ1-3; the D is unclear. The V end lost 2 bases, the J end lost 4 bases, and 9 bases lay between the germline ends. The CDR3 totals 14 residues. Germline CDR1 and CDR2: MGHDK and SYGVNS. The CDR3 region is CASSEQSVGNTIYF. The CDR3 DNA reads TGTGCCAGCAGTGAACAGTCGGTAGGAAACACCATATATTTT.

This clone was detected only a few times. Given a much more abundant clone one base away, this may be a read error. Other DNA sequences in this sample translate to the same CDR3. The genes are TRBV5-1 and TRBJ2-7; D gene unclear. Trimming pared 2 bases from V and 0 bases from J, leaving 6 bases between. This CDR3 spans 13 amino acids. Per the germline V gene, CDR1 is SGHRS and CDR2 is YFSETQ. The CDR3 DNA reads TGCGCCAGCAGCTTCGGCGGCTCCTACGAGCAGTACTTC. Translation: CASSFGGSYEQYF.